The entry below gives a single T cell receptor beta chain sequence along with its context. In the original analysis: By means of reference gene primer amplification, nucleated cell counts were estimated. Here immunoSEQ multiplex PCR was the method, and the copy in TCRdb shows in-frame clones only, minus some. V and J calls and clone size follow that table, whereas D and trimming were derived from the DNA. The data hold approximately 150,000 clones, with 85% observed a single time. The sample comes from a study of blood T cell repertoires in COVID-19. Study at large: Samples taken during acute and convalescent COVID-19 were collected in the United States, Italy and Spain.

This CDR3 has 13 amino acids. Germline CDR1 SQVTM, CDR2 ANQGSEA. The V gene end was trimmed by 7 bases and the J gene end by 5 bases; junction bases not matched to a gene: 10. The chain is built from TRBV29-1 and TRBJ1-2, with 7 nucleotides matching TRBD1. The sequencing sample was made of peripheral blood. This clonotype was obtained from a human donor with acute or convalescent COVID-19. The donor label of this sample is uncertain. The chain's CDR3 is CSAHTGTDYGYTF. The CDR3, as DNA: TGCAGCGCTCATACCGGGACAGATTATGGCTACACCTTC.